The T cell receptor beta chain described here comes from a study of OX40 agonist ivuxolimab in advanced cancers. Study results and limitations: It was not determined which antigens were specifically recognized by the peripheral T cells that had undergone clonal expansion.

The ends were cut back, 2 bases at V and 0 bases at J, with 25 bases in the middle. Germline V gene data show CDR1 as SGDLS and CDR2 as YYNGEE. CDR3 length equals 20 residues. Regarding this clone: Its antigen remains unidentified.

Sequenced by immunoSEQ multiplex PCR; TCRdb stores in-frame clones only, minus some. The table has about 68,000 clones, roughly nine tenths seen once. The TCR was taken from an adult with an advanced solid tumor such as melanoma, head and neck, liver or kidney cancer. The V and J genes are TRBV9 and TRBJ2-3; D uncertain. The sequencing used CD4+ or CD8+ T cells sorted from blood, collected in a trial of the OX40 agonist ivuxolimab. The DNA for the CDR3 is TGTGCCAGCAGCGTCTCAGGCGTTGAGTCAGGTCAAACTAGCACAGATACGCAGTATTTT. Translated: CASSVSGVESGQTSTDTQYF.